These T cell receptor beta chains were read from a single sample in a study of blood T cell repertoires in COVID-19. Profiled with immunoSEQ multiplex PCR; TCRdb holds only in-frame clones, not every one. The table lists about 160,000 clones, 85% to 90% of them singletons, with 7% in the top ten. Material: peripheral blood. The origin of the receptors is a middle-aged man with active or convalescent COVID-19. Each CDR3 is given with its conserved first and last residue. The D gene is left open where the match is weak. A clone size is listed for some rows: how often the clone was seen (once, few, many), or a class if it is expanded.

TRBV6-5,TRBJ1-6,-,-,CAARMGLNSPLHF,TGTGCCGCGCGAATGGGACTAAATTCACCCCTCCACTTT
TRBV28,TRBJ2-5,-,TRBD1,CATKRQGASKETQYF,TGTGCCACCAAGCGACAGGGGGCGAGTAAAGAGACCCAGTACTTC
TRBV18,TRBJ1-6,-,TRBD1,CASSQITGGRQSPLHF,TGTGCCAGCTCACAAATTACAGGGGGCAGGCAATCACCCCTCCACTTT
TRBV30,TRBJ2-2,-,TRBD2,CAWSVAGATGELFF,TGTGCCTGGAGTGTAGCGGGAGCTACCGGGGAGCTGTTTTTT
TRBV5-1,TRBJ1-1,few,-,CASSLVQGGNTEAFF,TGCGCCAGCAGCTTGGTCCAGGGAGGAAACACTGAAGCTTTCTTT
TRBV15,TRBJ2-5,-,-,CATSRARATQYF,TGTGCCACCAGCAGAGCCCGAGCGACCCAGTACTTC
TRBV30,TRBJ1-3,-,-,CAWSFRAGASGNTIYF,TGTGCCTGGAGTTTTCGGGCGGGGGCATCTGGAAACACCATATATTTT
TRBV4-1,TRBJ2-3,-,TRBD2,CASSQEGLAGLGDTQYF,TGCGCCAGCAGCCAAGAGGGACTAGCGGGATTGGGAGATACGCAGTATTTT
TRBV7-2,TRBJ2-3,few,TRBD2,CASSYSGGARADTQYF,TGTGCCAGCAGCTATAGCGGGGGGGCCAGGGCAGATACGCAGTATTTT
TRBV2,TRBJ1-1,once,-,CASGRVGGNTEAFF,TGTGCCAGCGGCCGGGTAGGGGGGAACACTGAAGCTTTCTTT
TRBV19,TRBJ1-2,-,TRBD1,CASARDREHGYTF,TGTGCCAGTGCTAGGGACAGGGAACATGGCTACACCTTC
TRBV5-6,TRBJ2-2,-,-,CASSRLHGNTGELFF,TGTGCCAGCAGCCGCCTCCACGGGAACACCGGGGAGCTGTTTTTT
TRBV13,TRBJ2-1,-,TRBD2,CASSTLLAEYNEQFF,TGTGCCAGCAGCACCTTACTAGCGGAGTACAATGAGCAGTTCTTC
TRBV27,TRBJ2-7,-,-,CASSLGHEQYF,TGTGCCAGCAGTTTGGGCCACGAGCAGTACTTC
TRBV19,TRBJ2-1,-,-,CASSTLLSAYNEQFF,TGTGCCAGTAGTACGCTATTAAGTGCCTACAATGAGCAGTTCTTC
TRBV11-1,TRBJ2-1,-,-,CASSGVANEQFF,TGTGCCAGCAGCGGAGTCGCTAATGAGCAGTTCTTC
TRBV24-1,TRBJ2-7,once,TRBD1,CATSDSGTGAYEQYF,TGTGCCACCAGTGATTCCGGGACAGGGGCCTACGAGCAGTACTTC
TRBV30,TRBJ2-5,-,TRBD2,CAWSVRYSGRGQETQYF,TGTGCCTGGAGTGTAAGGTATAGCGGGAGGGGCCAAGAGACCCAGTACTTC
TRBV6-2/TRBV6-3,TRBJ2-1,-,TRBD2,CASSYSDSVGGDYNEQFF,TGTGCCAGCAGTTACTCGGATAGCGTGGGAGGGGATTACAATGAGCAGTTCTTC
TRBV3-1/TRBV3-2,TRBJ2-5,once,-,CASSQYETRQETQYF,TGTGCCAGCAGCCAATACGAGACTAGACAAGAGACCCAGTACTTC